This T cell receptor beta chain was sequenced for a study of radiotherapy plus CTLA-4 blockade in lung cancer. Losses at the gene ends were 1 base for V and 0 bases for J; bases not matched to a gene: 4. Germline assignment: CDR1 MGHRA and CDR2 YSYEKL. This CDR3 is built from 18 residues. The assay was immunoSEQ multiplex PCR, and TCRdb's table has in-frame clones only and misses some. The sample carries roughly 80,000 clones, 78% recorded once. The input for sequencing was peripheral blood, taken from a patient treated with radiotherapy plus ipilimumab. This TCR was sampled from a human donor with non-small cell lung cancer who had a partial response to radiotherapy plus ipilimumab. Some clones in this sample may be carry-over from other donors' samples. The chain is built from TRBV4-1 and TRBJ2-1; 12 bases match TRBD2. The CDR3 nucleotides are TGCGCCAGCAGCCAAGGACTAGCGGGGGCCAACTCCTACAATGAGCAGTTCTTC. It translates to CASSQGLAGANSYNEQFF.